The entry below gives a single T cell receptor beta chain sequence along with its context. The antigen it recognizes is unknown. Base quality data are lacking; no much larger clone is found one base away. TCR cDNA was synthesized by 5'RACE template switching, which introduced a universal primer site and unique molecular identifiers. cDNA synthesis was primed from both the TCR alpha and TCR beta constant segments. Libraries were amplified in two PCR steps, with sample barcodes and sequencing adapters added in the second step. Sequencing of libraries was done on Illumina HiSeq 2500 (2x100 bp) or NovaSeq (2x150 bp). As for how the authors treated the data: MIGEC handled demultiplexing of reads and collapsing into UMI consensus sequences, while MiXCR performed V(D)J alignment. Vaccine-responding clonotypes were identified with edgeR using replicate PBMC samples, with FDR below 0.01 and a log2 fold change above 5 up to day 15 being required. Bulk clonotypes were assigned CD4 or CD8 identity according to which sequenced CD4 or CD8 repertoire held them at higher abundance. Using fastp at Q25 and MiXCR, TCRdb reprocessed the public reads and kept productive beta chains. Each entry merges the rows of one CDR3 protein and shows their most common DNA and genes. For this entry, the V and J calls and clone size follow TCRdb and not the study's own pipeline. The sample includes 500,000 to 650,000 distinct CDR3 sequences, with about a sixth observed a single time. Around 16% of the sample is held by the ten biggest clonotypes.

The data were taken from a study of T cells after yellow fever vaccination (dated by TCRdb to between 2018 and 2021). Study-wide context: The SMART-Seq v4 Ultra Low Input RNA kit was used to prepare libraries from fractions with low cell numbers. To track T-cell clones before and after primary and booster YFV17D yellow fever vaccination, bulk TCR alpha and beta repertoires were sequenced longitudinally. Two healthy male donors, one aged 18 to 30 and one aged 30 to 40 years, were included in the cohort. Blood samples were taken at several timepoints before and after primary and secondary immunization, and bulk PBMC replicates and cell subsets were isolated.

The sample's treatment or condition label is to be understood as: live attenuated yellow fever vaccine strain. Two biological replicates of bulk PBMCs were collected at each blood-draw timepoint. PBMCs were isolated from peripheral blood using a standard Ficoll-Paque protocol. TriZol was used to extract RNA from bulk PBMCs, from CD4 and CD8 fractions, and from dextramer-positive and dextramer-negative fractions. The full study reports these points: The secondary T-cell response was found to be weaker but faster than the primary response, with a peak reached on day 5 rather than on day 15. Because abundant contaminating clonotypes from the bulk population could be contained in FACS-sorted repertoires, computational filtering was required. A small fraction of clonotypes appeared in both the CD4 and CD8 compartments, likely as a result of convergent recombination. The study included only a couple of donors, which limits how far the findings can be generalized. After the booster, most clones that had expanded after primary vaccination were detected again (almost 97% of CD4 and 88% of CD8), suggesting broad maintenance of memory.

The sequences come from PBMCs, collected 4 to 6 days after the first yellow fever vaccination. The receptor was isolated from a man between 18 and 35 years old who received the YFV17D yellow fever vaccine.

The DNA reads TGTGCCAGCAGCACCCGGGACGGGGGGGCTCTCAATGAGCAGTTCTTC. Translated, this gives CASSTRDGGALNEQFF. This chain joins TRBV4-2 to TRBJ2-1, and TRBD2 matches 8 of the central bases. The CDR3 holds 16 amino acids from the cysteine to the phenylalanine. Left in the record is the CDR3 DNA by itself, 48 bases read in frame from the first base. V lost 5 bases and J lost 6 bases, and the count of bases not matched to a germline gene is 12. CDR1 and CDR2, looked up from the germline V gene, are LGHNA and YNFKEQ.